The source of this T cell receptor (beta chain) is a study of graft-versus-host responses after intestinal transplantation. The length of the CDR3 is 16 residues. V gave up 1 base and J gave up 1 base, with 13 bases separating them. The V gene's germline CDR1 is MGHRA and CDR2 YSYEKL. The data were produced by immunoSEQ multiplex PCR, yet TCRdb's version contains in-frame clones alone and is incomplete. Of tens of thousands of clones listed, 92% were seen once; the top ten hold roughly 0.66%. The receptor was derived from a human patient who received an intestinal transplant, so some T cells may come from the graft donor. The sample was PBMCs, taken 98 days after intestinal transplantation. The chain joins TRBV4-1 to TRBJ1-1; TRBD1 is a possible D gene (6 bases). The CDR3 reads CASSQAVQGWNTEAFF. The CDR3 coding sequence is TGCGCCAGCAGCCAAGCTGTCCAGGGGTGGAACACTGAAGCTTTCTTT.